Listed below are T cell receptor beta chains from one sample, sequenced in a study of T cells in localized non-small cell lung cancer. The assay was immunoSEQ multiplex PCR, and TCRdb's table has in-frame clones only and misses some. The repertoire holds 23,000 or so clones, with around nine tenths as singletons. The sequencing used peripheral blood, collected before any cancer treatment. Receptors were obtained from a woman aged 40 to 75 with stage I lung adenocarcinoma. The CDR3 runs from the conserved cysteine through the conserved F or W. A D gene is named only where the DNA matches it firmly. Clone size appears in some rows only: once, few, many, or a class for an expanded clone.

abundance	j_gene	v_gene	d_gene	CDR3aa	CDR3nt
NA	TRBJ1-2	TRBV11-3	NA	CASSLDARGDYGYTF	TGTGCCAGCAGCTTAGATGCCAGGGGAGACTATGGCTACACCTTC
few	TRBJ2-7	TRBV10-3	NA	CAISELWEQYF	TGTGCCATCAGTGAATTGTGGGAGCAGTACTTC
NA	TRBJ1-5	TRBV10-3	TRBD1	CAIRAPGQGVRSQPQHF	TGTGCCATCAGAGCTCCGGGACAGGGGGTTCGGAGTCAGCCCCAGCATTTT
NA	TRBJ1-1	TRBV7-8	NA	CASSERNTEAFF	TGTGCCAGCAGCGAAAGGAACACTGAAGCTTTCTTT
NA	TRBJ2-2	TRBV11-3	NA	CASSSGTGELFF	TGTGCCAGCAGCTCGGGCACCGGGGAGCTGTTTTTT
NA	TRBJ2-4	TRBV7-3	TRBD1	CASSLKGTGGFIQYF	TGTGCCAGCAGCTTAAAGGGGACAGGGGGTTTCATTCAGTACTTC
NA	TRBJ2-7	TRBV7-2	NA	CASSFQVLLYEQYF	TGTGCCAGCAGCTTCCAGGTACTCCTATACGAGCAGTACTTC
NA	TRBJ2-1	TRBV2	NA	CASITSSATYNEQFF	TGTGCCAGCATCACGTCTAGCGCAACCTACAATGAGCAGTTCTTC
NA	TRBJ2-3	TRBV19	NA	CASHPRHATDTQYF	TGTGCCAGTCACCCCCGACACGCCACAGATACGCAGTATTTT
NA	TRBJ1-2	TRBV6-6	TRBD1	CASSTGTANNYGYTF	TGTGCCAGCAGTACGGGGACAGCAAATAACTATGGCTACACCTTC
NA	TRBJ1-3	TRBV29-1	NA	CSAAGSGNTIYF	TGCAGCGCGGCAGGGTCTGGAAACACCATATATTTT
NA	TRBJ2-2	TRBV18	TRBD1	CASSPFTGANTGELFF	TGTGCCAGCTCACCTTTTACAGGGGCGAACACCGGGGAGCTGTTTTTT
NA	TRBJ2-7	TRBV18	TRBD2	CASSPGTSGLYEQYF	TGTGCCAGCTCACCTGGGACTAGCGGACTCTACGAGCAGTACTTC
NA	TRBJ1-5	TRBV27	NA	CASSLSGVVGQPQHF	TGTGCCAGCAGTTTATCGGGGGTCGTGGGTCAGCCCCAGCATTTT
NA	TRBJ1-3	TRBV5-1	NA	CASSWIFGPGNTIYF	TGCGCCAGCAGCTGGATCTTCGGGCCTGGAAACACCATATATTTT
once	TRBJ2-7	TRBV5-1	NA	CASSRGEQYF	TGCGCCAGCAGCAGGGGCGAGCAGTACTTC
few	TRBJ1-5	TRBV27	TRBD1	CASSLGTGGQPQHF	TGTGCCAGCAGTTTAGGGACAGGCGGCCAGCCCCAGCATTTT
NA	TRBJ2-7	TRBV28	NA	CASSLRHEQYF	TGTGCCAGCAGTTTAAGGCACGAGCAGTACTTC
NA	TRBJ2-3	TRBV6-5	NA	CASSNTRGTDTQYF	TGTGCCAGCAGTAACACCAGGGGCACAGATACGCAGTATTTT
NA	TRBJ1-6	TRBV14	NA	CASSLIRGSYNSPLHF	TGTGCCAGCAGCTTGATCAGGGGCTCCTATAATTCACCCCTCCACTTT
NA	TRBJ2-3	TRBV9	TRBD2	CASSLAGTSGVKPADTQYF	TGTGCCAGCAGCCTAGCCGGGACTAGCGGGGTAAAACCAGCAGATACGCAGTATTTT
NA	TRBJ2-7	TRBV7-2	NA	CASSLPWQREQYF	TGTGCCAGCAGTCTACCTTGGCAGAGGGAGCAGTACTTC
NA	TRBJ2-1	TRBV30	TRBD2	CAGTGGGFYNEQFF	TGTGCCGGGACGGGAGGGGGGTTTTACAATGAGCAGTTCTTC
NA	TRBJ2-7	TRBV10-3	NA	CAISESGWGNSSYEQYF	TGTGCCATCAGTGAGTCGGGGTGGGGGAATAGCTCCTACGAGCAGTACTTC